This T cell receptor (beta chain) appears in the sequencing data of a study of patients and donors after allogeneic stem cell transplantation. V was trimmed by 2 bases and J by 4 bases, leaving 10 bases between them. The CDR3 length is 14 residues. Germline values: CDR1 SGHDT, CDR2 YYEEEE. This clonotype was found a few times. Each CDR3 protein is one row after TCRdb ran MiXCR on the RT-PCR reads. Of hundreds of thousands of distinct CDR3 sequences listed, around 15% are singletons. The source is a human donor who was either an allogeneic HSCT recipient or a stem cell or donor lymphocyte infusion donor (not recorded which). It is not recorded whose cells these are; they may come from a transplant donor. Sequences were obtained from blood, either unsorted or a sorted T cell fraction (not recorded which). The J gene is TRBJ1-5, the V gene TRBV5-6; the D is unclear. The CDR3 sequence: CASSFEGPNQPQHF. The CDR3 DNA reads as TGTGCCAGCAGCTTCGAAGGCCCAAATCAGCCCCAGCATTTT.